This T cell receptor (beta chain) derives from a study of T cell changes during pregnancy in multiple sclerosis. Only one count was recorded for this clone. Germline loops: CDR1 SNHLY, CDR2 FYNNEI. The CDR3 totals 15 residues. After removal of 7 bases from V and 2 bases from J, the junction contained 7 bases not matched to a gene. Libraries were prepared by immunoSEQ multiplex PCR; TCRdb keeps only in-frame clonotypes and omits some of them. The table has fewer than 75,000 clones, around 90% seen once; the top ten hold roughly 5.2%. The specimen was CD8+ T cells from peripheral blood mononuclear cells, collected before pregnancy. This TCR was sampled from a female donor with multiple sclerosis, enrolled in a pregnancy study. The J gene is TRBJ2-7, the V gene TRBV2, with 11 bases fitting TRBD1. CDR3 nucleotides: TGTGCCAGCACTGGACGGGACAGGGGGACCTACGAGCAGTACTTC. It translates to CASTGRDRGTYEQYF.